This TCR beta chain was found in a study of T cells in Graves' hyperthyroidism and ophthalmopathy (dated 2019 in TCRdb). Context from the whole study: A discovery cohort of approximately 100 patients, 43 with Graves' ophthalmopathy and more than 55 with stable Graves' hyperthyroidism, was used to find distinguishing TCR V-J signatures. Prospective prediction of ophthalmopathy was tested in an independent validation cohort consisting of 18 hyperthyroidism patients and around 16 patients who later progressed to ophthalmopathy. The roughly 100 discovery patients were divided at random into training and test sets in a 7:3 ratio. The study also compared thyroid tissue and blood T-cell repertoires from over 5 Graves' hyperthyroidism patients. After blood sampling, hyperthyroidism patients were treated with methimazole at a starting dose of 30 mg daily, and ophthalmopathy patients were treated with high-dose intravenous methylprednisolone. The paper reports TCR Vbeta CDR3 sequencing of roughly 140 peripheral blood samples: over 40 ophthalmopathy, approximately 74 hyperthyroidism and roughly 17 progressor patients. What the study reported, not specific to this receptor: In validation, the model predicted progression to ophthalmopathy with 60% to 71% sensitivity and approximately 78% specificity, a median of about 6 months before onset. Most expanded thyroid clonotypes (frequency above 0.001) were also detected in blood, a finding suggesting that blood repertoires may reflect thyroid immune responses. A model built on a 13 V-J signature distinguished ophthalmopathy from stable hyperthyroidism, reaching 85% to 90% sensitivity and about 81% specificity in cross-validation and 80%/75% in testing. Sample size was not statistically predetermined, and investigators were not blinded to group allocation.

As for this clonotype: This clone's antigen is unknown. The input lacks base qualities; no much larger clone sits a single base away.

The study excluded patients with uncontrolled infections, other autoimmune diseases, pregnancy or lactation. Diagnoses relied on clinical symptoms, serum thyroxine and TRAb, thyroid ultrasound and orbital computed tomography. Total RNA was extracted using Trizol reagent, and RNA quality was assessed on an Agilent 2100 Bioanalyzer. Amplification of TCR beta CDR3 regions was carried out from RNA transcripts. The TCR CDR3 was subjected to a first round of RT-PCR using the HTBI primer set and the Qiagen OneStep RT-PCR kit. Libraries were constructed in a second round of multiplex PCR, after which size selection and purification were performed. Libraries were sequenced paired-end with 100 bp reads on an Illumina HiSeq2000. Turning to the authors' computational methods: SOAPnuke was used to process the raw data, removing reads that contained adapters or uncalled bases, had a mean Phred below 15, or lacked an exact match to the constant primer or identifier. High-quality paired reads were merged with COPE v1.2.5, and unique nucleotide sequences were defined as clonotypes. Clonotypes were aligned to IMGT TRBV, TRBD and TRBJ reference segments using MiTCR v1.1. The analysis included only V-J combinations with a frequency above 0.0001, which together covered 98% to 99.2% of the repertoires. A TCS score was defined as the ratio of F50 (clonal expansion) to E x V (chaos), with BLOSUM62-based TCRdist applied between CDR3 peptides within each V-J. Welch's t-statistics and random forest reduced fewer than 600 V-J features to roughly 13, which were used in a naive Bayes classifier (R e1071). Thyroid-blood repertoire similarity was quantified with the Morisita-Horn index. The public reads were reanalyzed by TCRdb: fastp trimming at Q25, MiXCR alignment, in-frame beta chains only. CDR3 protein sequences are deduplicated, and each keeps its most common genes and DNA. TCRdb's processing, not the authors', yielded these V and J calls. Across this sample there are hundreds of thousands of distinct CDR3 sequences, with just under 45% seen only once. More than 7% of the sample is held by the ten biggest clonotypes.

Source material: peripheral blood or thyroid tissue (not recorded which). This clonotype was obtained from an adult man with Graves' disease, either hyperthyroidism or ophthalmopathy (not recorded which).

The nucleotide sequence reads TGTGCCAGCAGCGCGAGAGGGGCAGGAAATAATTCACCCCTCCACTTT. Its protein is CASSARGAGNNSPLHF. This receptor chain uses TRBV7-2 and TRBJ1-6, with TRBD1 tentatively as D gene (5 bases match). The CDR3, from cysteine to phenylalanine, totals 16 residues. This entry keeps only the CDR3 DNA: 48 bases, framed from base 1. CDR1 and CDR2 are read off the germline V gene as SGHTA and FQGNSA. Trimming takes 5 bases from V and 5 bases from J, and the germline ends sit 16 bases apart.